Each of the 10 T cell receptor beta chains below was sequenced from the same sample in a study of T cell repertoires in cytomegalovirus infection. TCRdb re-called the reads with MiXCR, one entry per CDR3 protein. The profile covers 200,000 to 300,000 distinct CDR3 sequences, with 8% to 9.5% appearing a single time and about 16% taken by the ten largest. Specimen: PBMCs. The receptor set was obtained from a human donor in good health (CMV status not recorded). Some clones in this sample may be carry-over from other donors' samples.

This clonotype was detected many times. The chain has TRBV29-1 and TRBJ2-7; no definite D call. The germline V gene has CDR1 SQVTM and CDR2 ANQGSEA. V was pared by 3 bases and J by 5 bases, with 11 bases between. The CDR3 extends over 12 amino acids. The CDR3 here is CSVEGLVHEQYF. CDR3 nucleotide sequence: TGCAGCGTTGAGGGTCTGGTTCACGAGCAGTACTTC.

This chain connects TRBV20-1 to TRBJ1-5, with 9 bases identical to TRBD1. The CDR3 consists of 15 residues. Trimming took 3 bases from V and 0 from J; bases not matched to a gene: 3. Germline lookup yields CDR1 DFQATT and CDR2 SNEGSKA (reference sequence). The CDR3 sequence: CSARDRGYSNQPQHF. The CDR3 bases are TGCAGTGCTAGGGACAGGGGTTATAGCAATCAGCCCCAGCATTTT.

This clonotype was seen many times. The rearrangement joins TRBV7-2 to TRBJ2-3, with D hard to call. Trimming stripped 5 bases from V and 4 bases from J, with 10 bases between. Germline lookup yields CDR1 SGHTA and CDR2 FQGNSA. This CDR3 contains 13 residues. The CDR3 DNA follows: TGTGCCAGCAGCCGGGTGGTCGCAGATACGCAGTATTTT. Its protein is CASSRVVADTQYF.

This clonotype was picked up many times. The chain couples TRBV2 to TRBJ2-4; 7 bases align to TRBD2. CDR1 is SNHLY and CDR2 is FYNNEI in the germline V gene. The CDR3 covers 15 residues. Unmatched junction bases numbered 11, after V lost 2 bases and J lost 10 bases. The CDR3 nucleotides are TGTGCCAGCAGTGAATTCGGTCTAGCGGCTCAGATTCAGTACTTC. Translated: CASSEFGLAAQIQYF.

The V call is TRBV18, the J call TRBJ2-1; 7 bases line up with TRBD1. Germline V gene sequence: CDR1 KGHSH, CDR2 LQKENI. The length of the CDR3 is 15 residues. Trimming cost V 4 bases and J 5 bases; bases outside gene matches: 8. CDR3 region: CASSRQGQPNNEQFF. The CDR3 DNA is TGTGCCAGCTCACGACAGGGACAACCTAACAATGAGCAGTTCTTC.

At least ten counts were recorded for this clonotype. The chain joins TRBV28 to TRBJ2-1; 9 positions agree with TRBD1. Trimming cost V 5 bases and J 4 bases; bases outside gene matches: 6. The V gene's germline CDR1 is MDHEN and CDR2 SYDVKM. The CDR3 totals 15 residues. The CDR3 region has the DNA TGTGCCAGCAGTGGGACGGGACAGGGTTACAATGAGCAGTTCTTC. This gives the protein CASSGTGQGYNEQFF. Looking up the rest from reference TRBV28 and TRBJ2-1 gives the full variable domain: DVKVTQSSRYLVKRTGEKVFLECVQDMDHENMFWYRQDPGLGLRLIYFSYDVKMKEKGDIPEGYSVSREKKERFSLILESASTNQTSMYLCASSGTGQGYNEQFFGPGTRLTVL.

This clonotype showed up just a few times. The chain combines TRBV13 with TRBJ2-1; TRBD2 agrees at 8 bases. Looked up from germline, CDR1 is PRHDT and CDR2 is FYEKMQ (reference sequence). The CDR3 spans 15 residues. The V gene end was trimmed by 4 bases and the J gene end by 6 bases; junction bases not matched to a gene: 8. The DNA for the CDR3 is TGTGCCAGCAGCTCCCGTCGGGGGGGCCCCAATGAGCAGTTCTTC. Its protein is CASSSRRGGPNEQFF.

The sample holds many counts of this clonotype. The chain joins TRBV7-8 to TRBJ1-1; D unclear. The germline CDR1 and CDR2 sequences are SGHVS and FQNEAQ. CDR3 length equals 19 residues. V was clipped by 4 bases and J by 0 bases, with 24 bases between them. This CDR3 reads CASSSLTVGRTFMNTEAFF. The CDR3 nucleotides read TGTGCCAGCAGCTCCCTGACGGTCGGGCGTACTTTCATGAACACTGAAGCTTTCTTT.

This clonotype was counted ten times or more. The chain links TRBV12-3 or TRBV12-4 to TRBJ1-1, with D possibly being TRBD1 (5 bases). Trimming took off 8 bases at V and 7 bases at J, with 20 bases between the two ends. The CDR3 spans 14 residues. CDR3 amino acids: CASHSGGYGLEAFF. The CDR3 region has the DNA TGTGCCAGCCATTCGGGGGGGTATGGGCTTGAAGCTTTCTTT.

Here the CDR3 reads CASSVRREKDTQYF. The CDR3 DNA reads as TGTGCCAGCAGCGTCAGGCGGGAGAAAGATACGCAGTATTTT. The chain has TRBV9 and TRBJ2-3; 7 nucleotides line up with TRBD2. Germline V lookup: CDR1 SGDLS, CDR2 YYNGEE. The CDR3 is made up of 14 amino acids. The junction had 5 bases not matched to a gene; V was cut back by 2 bases and J by 5 bases.